Listed below are T cell receptor beta chains from one sample, sequenced in a study of cytomegalovirus exposure and HLA in healthy donors. Sequencing was performed with immunoSEQ multiplex PCR; in TCRdb, only in-frame clones are kept and a portion is missing. The sample records fewer than 200,000 clones, approximately 81% being singletons. Sequencing was done on a sample of PBMCs. Every receptor here comes from a male donor in good health and CMV-seronegative. The CDR3 runs from the conserved cysteine through the conserved F or W. A D gene is named only where the DNA matches it firmly. Not every row has a clone size; where given, it reads once, few, many or a size class.

size,V,J,D,length,CDR3,DNA
-,TRBV6-1,TRBJ2-5,TRBD2,13,CAGRGGSQETQYF,TGTGCCGGCCGGGGAGGGTCCCAAGAGACCCAGTACTTC
-,TRBV7-6,TRBJ1-4,TRBD1,15,CASSAWTGREEKLFF,TGTGCCAGCAGCGCTTGGACAGGGAGAGAAGAAAAACTGTTTTTT
-,TRBV10-1,TRBJ2-2,-,16,CASSEEGQPGLGELFF,TGCGCCAGCAGTGAGGAGGGACAACCCGGGTTGGGGGAGCTGTTTTTT
-,TRBV7-6,TRBJ2-1,TRBD1,18,CASSPPTRQGSSYNEQFF,TGTGCCAGCAGCCCTCCCACACGACAGGGGAGCTCCTACAATGAGCAGTTCTTC
-,TRBV5-5,TRBJ2-4,-,14,CASSPDAGRGIQYF,TGTGCCAGCAGTCCCGACGCGGGGAGAGGCATTCAGTACTTC
once,TRBV12-5,TRBJ2-2,-,16,CASGRRTGFFTGELFF,TGTGCTAGTGGCCGACGAACAGGGTTTTTCACCGGGGAGCTGTTTTTT
few,TRBV7-6,TRBJ1-4,-,14,CASSLEADNEKLFF,TGTGCCAGCAGCTTAGAGGCGGATAATGAAAAACTGTTTTTT
-,TRBV5-6,TRBJ2-7,-,15,CASSIVGGQGYEQYF,TGTGCCAGCAGCATAGTCGGCGGACAAGGCTACGAGCAGTACTTC
once,TRBV7-2,TRBJ2-2,-,17,CASSLTRRLANTGELFF,TGTGCCAGCAGCCTTACCCGCCGACTCGCGAACACCGGGGAGCTGTTTTTT
-,TRBV4-3,TRBJ2-5,TRBD1,15,CASSPGQGDGETQYF,TGCGCCAGCAGCCCCGGACAGGGGGACGGAGAGACCCAGTACTTC
-,TRBV14,TRBJ1-5,TRBD1,14,CASSQTGMDQPQHF,TGTGCCAGCAGCCAGACAGGGATGGATCAGCCCCAGCATTTT
-,TRBV4-1,TRBJ2-6,-,17,CASSQRGGDGRANVLTF,TGCGCCAGCAGCCAGAGGGGGGGGGACGGGCGGGCCAACGTCCTGACTTTC
-,TRBV5-1,TRBJ2-1,TRBD2,16,CASSLGGGGSYNEQFF,TGCGCCAGCAGCTTGGGTGGGGGGGGCTCCTACAATGAGCAGTTCTTC
-,TRBV11-2,TRBJ2-7,-,15,CASSLGLGRAYEQYF,TGTGCCAGCAGCTTAGGTCTGGGCAGAGCCTACGAGCAGTACTTC
-,TRBV27,TRBJ2-7,-,14,CASSFFQDSYEQYF,TGTGCCAGCAGTTTCTTCCAGGACTCCTACGAGCAGTACTTC
-,TRBV2,TRBJ1-2,-,10,CASSGHGYTF,TGTGCCAGCAGTGGGCATGGCTACACCTTC
once,TRBV27,TRBJ1-1,TRBD1,16,CASSLLLTGQGIEAFF,TGTGCCAGCAGTTTACTACTAACGGGACAGGGTATTGAAGCTTTCTTT
-,TRBV19,TRBJ1-5,-,11,CASSFGGPQHF,TGTGCCAGTAGTTTTGGCGGGCCCCAGCATTTT
-,TRBV11-2,TRBJ2-7,-,11,CASGSSYEQYF,TGTGCCAGCGGCAGTTCCTACGAGCAGTACTTC
-,TRBV25-1,TRBJ1-5,TRBD1,15,CASSWGTGAGQPQHF,TGTGCCAGCAGTTGGGGAACAGGGGCGGGTCAGCCCCAGCATTTT
-,TRBV6-4,TRBJ2-2,-,13,CASSDHNTGELFF,TGTGCCAGCAGTGATCATAACACCGGGGAGCTGTTTTTT
-,TRBV7-9,TRBJ2-7,TRBD1,14,CASSSGQEARQQYF,TGTGCCAGCAGCAGCGGACAGGAAGCTCGGCAGCAGTACTTC
-,TRBV5-4,TRBJ2-7,TRBD1,15,CASSLRQGQGYEQYF,TGTGCCAGCAGCTTACGTCAGGGACAGGGCTACGAGCAGTACTTC
-,TRBV19,TRBJ2-7,-,16,CASSIDPGIQTYEQYF,TGTGCCAGTAGTATAGATCCCGGGATCCAAACCTACGAGCAGTACTTC
-,TRBV4-3,TRBJ2-1,TRBD2,15,CASSQDSMGGNEQFF,TGCGCCAGCAGCCAAGATTCCATGGGGGGGAATGAGCAGTTCTTC
-,TRBV27,TRBJ2-7,TRBD1,15,CASSSTGRRLDEQYF,TGTGCCAGCAGTTCGACAGGGCGGCGACTCGACGAGCAGTACTTC
-,TRBV21-1,TRBJ2-7,-,16,CASTAGLAGNSSEQYF,TGTGCCAGCACGGCCGGACTAGCGGGAAATTCGTCCGAGCAGTACTTC
-,TRBV27,TRBJ1-1,TRBD1,17,CASSRGTGGYMNTEAFF,TGTGCCAGCAGCCGAGGGACAGGGGGATACATGAACACTGAAGCTTTCTTT
-,TRBV9,TRBJ1-2,-,11,CASSDRDGYTF,TGTGCCAGCAGCGACAGAGATGGCTACACCTTC
-,TRBV6-5,TRBJ2-3,TRBD1,14,CASSRDRVPDTQYF,TGTGCCAGCAGTCGCGACAGGGTCCCAGATACGCAGTATTTT
once,TRBV7-8,TRBJ2-1,-,13,CASSLLRSDEQFF,TGTGCCAGCAGCTTGTTAAGGAGCGATGAGCAGTTCTTC